The clone carrying this T cell receptor (beta chain) was observed many times. Its antigen is unidentified. The CDR3 loop spans 16 amino acids. V lost 4 bases and J lost 3; bases outside the gene matches: 9. The germline V gene encodes CDR1 MNHEY and CDR2 SMNVEV (reference sequence). The source of the sample is a study of T cells in Graves' hyperthyroidism and ophthalmopathy. It was RNA transcripts that yielded the amplified TCR beta CDR3 regions. First-round RT-PCR of the TCR CDR3 relied on the HTBI primer set. TCRdb ran MiXCR on the multiplex PCR reads and lists one entry per CDR3 protein. Of under 350,000 distinct CDR3 sequences listed, roughly 13% were seen once; the top ten hold 34%. Study observations and caveats: Median prediction lead before ophthalmopathy onset was 6 to 8 months with the model.

PBMCs came from over 8.5 ml fresh peripheral blood. The sequence was collected from a woman aged 35 to 49 with Graves' ophthalmopathy. Material: blood. The chain couples TRBV27 to TRBJ1-5, with 7 bases matching TRBD1. CDR3 protein: CASSSQPTGPNQPQHF. The CDR3 DNA reads as TGTGCCAGCAGTTCCCAACCGACAGGGCCCAATCAGCCCCAGCATTTT.